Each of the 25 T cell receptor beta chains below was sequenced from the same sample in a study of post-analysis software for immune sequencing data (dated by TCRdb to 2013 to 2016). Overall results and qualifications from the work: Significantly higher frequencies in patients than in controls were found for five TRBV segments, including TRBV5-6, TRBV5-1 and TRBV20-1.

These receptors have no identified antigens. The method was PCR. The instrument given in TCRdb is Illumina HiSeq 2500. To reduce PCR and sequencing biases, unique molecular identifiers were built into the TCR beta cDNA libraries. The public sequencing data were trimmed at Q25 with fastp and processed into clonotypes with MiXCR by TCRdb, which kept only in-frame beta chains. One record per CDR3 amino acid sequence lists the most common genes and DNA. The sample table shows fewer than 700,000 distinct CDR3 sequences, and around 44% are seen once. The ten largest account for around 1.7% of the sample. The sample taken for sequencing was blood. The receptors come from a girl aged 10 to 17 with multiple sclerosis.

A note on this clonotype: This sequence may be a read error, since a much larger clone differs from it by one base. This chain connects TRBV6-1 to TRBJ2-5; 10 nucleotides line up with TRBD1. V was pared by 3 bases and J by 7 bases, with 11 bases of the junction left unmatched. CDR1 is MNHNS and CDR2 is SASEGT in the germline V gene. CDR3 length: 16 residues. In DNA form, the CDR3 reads TGTGCCAGCAGTGACGGGGACAGGGGAACCCGGGGGACCCAGTACTTC. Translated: CASSDGDRGTRGTQYF.

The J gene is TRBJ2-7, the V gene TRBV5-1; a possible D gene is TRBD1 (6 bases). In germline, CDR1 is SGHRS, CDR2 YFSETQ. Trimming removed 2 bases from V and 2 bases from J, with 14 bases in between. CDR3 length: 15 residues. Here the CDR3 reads CASSLKQGIAYEQYF. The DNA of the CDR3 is TGCGCCAGCAGCTTAAAACAGGGAATCGCCTACGAGCAGTACTTC.

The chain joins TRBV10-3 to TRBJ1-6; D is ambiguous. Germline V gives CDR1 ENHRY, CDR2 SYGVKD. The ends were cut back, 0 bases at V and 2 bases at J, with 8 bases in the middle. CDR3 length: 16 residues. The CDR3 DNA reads TGTGCCATCAGTGAGTCCGAAATAGCCTATAATTCACCCCTCCACTTT. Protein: CAISESEIAYNSPLHF.

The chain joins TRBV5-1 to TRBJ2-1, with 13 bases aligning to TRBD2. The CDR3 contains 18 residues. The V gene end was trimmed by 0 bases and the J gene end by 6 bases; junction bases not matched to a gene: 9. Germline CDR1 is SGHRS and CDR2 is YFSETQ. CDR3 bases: TGCGCCAGCAGCTTGGTCCGAGGACTAGCGGGAGATGCCAATGAGCAGTTCTTC. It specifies CASSLVRGLAGDANEQFF.

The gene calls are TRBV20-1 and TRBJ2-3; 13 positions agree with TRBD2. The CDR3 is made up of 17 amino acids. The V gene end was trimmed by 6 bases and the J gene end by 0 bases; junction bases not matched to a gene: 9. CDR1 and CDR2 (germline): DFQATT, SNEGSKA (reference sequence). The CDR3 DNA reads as TGCAGTGCCATCGGGACTAGCGGGATGTCTAGCACAGATACGCAGTATTTT. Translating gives CSAIGTSGMSSTDTQYF.

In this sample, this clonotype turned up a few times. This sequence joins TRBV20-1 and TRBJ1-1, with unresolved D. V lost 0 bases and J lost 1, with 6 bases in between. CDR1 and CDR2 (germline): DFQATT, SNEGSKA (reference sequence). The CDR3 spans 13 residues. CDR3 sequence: CSAREGGNTEAFF. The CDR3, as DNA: TGCAGTGCTAGAGAGGGCGGGAACACTGAAGCTTTCTTT.

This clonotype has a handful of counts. The CDR3 loop is CSASSASGITDTQYF. The CDR3 DNA sequence: TGCAGTGCTTCCTCGGCCAGCGGGATAACAGATACGCAGTATTTT. The chain is built from TRBV20-1 and TRBJ2-3; 7 bases fit TRBD2. J lost 3 bases, V lost 5 bases, and 11 bases had no gene match. The CDR3 sequence is 15 residues long. Germline V lookup: CDR1 DFQATT, CDR2 SNEGSKA (reference sequence).

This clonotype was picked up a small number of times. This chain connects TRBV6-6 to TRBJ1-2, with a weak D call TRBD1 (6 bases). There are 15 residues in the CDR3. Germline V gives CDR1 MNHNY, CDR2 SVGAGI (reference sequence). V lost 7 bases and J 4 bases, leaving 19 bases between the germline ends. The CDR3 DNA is TGTGCCAGCACCCATACCCGGACAGACCTCTATGGCTACACCTTC. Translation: CASTHTRTDLYGYTF.

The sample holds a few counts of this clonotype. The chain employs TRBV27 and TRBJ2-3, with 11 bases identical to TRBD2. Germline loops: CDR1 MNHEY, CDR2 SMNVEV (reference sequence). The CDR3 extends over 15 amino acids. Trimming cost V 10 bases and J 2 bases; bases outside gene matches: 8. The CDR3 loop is CATATSGEHTDTQYF. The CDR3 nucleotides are TGTGCCACCGCGACTAGCGGGGAGCACACAGATACGCAGTATTTT.

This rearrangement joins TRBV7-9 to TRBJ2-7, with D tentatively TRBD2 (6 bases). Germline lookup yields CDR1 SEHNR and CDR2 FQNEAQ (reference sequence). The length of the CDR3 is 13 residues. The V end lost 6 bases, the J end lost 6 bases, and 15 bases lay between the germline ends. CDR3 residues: CASRPGGPGEQYF. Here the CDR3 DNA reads TGTGCCAGCAGGCCTGGAGGGCCGGGCGAGCAGTACTTC.

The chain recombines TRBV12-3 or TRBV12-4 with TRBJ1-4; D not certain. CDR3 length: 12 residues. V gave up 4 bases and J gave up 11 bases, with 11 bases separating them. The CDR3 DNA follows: TGTGCCAGCAGTTGGGCGGTAGGGAAACTGTTTTTT. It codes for CASSWAVGKLFF.

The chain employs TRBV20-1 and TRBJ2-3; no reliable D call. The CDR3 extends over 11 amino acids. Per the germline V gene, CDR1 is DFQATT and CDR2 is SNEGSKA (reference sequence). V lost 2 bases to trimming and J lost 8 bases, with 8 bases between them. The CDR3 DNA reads TGCAGTGCTAGAAAGGCCGGTACGCAGTATTTT. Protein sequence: CSARKAGTQYF.

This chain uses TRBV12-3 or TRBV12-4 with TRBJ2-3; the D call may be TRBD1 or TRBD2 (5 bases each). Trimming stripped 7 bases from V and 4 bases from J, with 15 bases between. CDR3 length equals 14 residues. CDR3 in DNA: TGTGCCAGCACCATAGGGGAGAGCGCAGATACGCAGTATTTT. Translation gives CASTIGESADTQYF.

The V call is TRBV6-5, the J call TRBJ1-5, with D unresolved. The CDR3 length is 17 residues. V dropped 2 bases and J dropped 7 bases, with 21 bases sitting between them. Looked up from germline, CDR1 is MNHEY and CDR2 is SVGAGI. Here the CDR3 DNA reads TGTGCCAGCAGTTACGGCCGGGGAGGATCCACGGGGCAGCCCCAGCATTTT. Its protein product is CASSYGRGGSTGQPQHF.

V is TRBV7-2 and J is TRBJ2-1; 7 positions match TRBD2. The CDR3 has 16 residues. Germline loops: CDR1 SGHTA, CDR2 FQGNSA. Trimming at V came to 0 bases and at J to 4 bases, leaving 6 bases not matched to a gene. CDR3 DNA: TGTGCCAGCAGCTTAGCGGGGGGACTACCGTACAATGAGCAGTTCTTC. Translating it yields CASSLAGGLPYNEQFF. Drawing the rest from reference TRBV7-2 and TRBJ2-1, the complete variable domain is GAGVSQSPSNKVTEKGKDVELRCDPISGHTALYWYRQSLGQGLEFLIYFQGNSAPDKSGLPSDRFSAERTGGSVSTLTIQRTQQEDSAVYLCASSLAGGLPYNEQFFGPGTRLTVL.

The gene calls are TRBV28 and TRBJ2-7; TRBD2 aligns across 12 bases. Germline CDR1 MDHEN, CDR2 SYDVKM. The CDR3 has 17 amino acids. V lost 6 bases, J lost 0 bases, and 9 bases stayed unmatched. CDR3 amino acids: CASRETSGSPSSYEQYF. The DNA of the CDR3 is TGTGCCAGCAGGGAGACTAGCGGGAGTCCCAGCTCCTACGAGCAGTACTTC.

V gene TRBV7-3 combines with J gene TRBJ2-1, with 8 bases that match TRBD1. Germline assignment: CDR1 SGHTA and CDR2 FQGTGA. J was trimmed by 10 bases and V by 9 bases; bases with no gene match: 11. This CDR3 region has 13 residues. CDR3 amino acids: CARSTQGAREQFF. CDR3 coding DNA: TGTGCCAGGAGCACGCAGGGGGCGCGGGAGCAGTTCTTC.

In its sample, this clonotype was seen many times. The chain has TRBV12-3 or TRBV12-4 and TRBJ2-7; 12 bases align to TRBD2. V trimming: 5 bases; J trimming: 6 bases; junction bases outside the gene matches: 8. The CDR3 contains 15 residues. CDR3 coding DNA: TGTGCCAGCAGTCCTAGCGGGAGGGCCTCGGGCGAGCAGTACTTC. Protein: CASSPSGRASGEQYF.

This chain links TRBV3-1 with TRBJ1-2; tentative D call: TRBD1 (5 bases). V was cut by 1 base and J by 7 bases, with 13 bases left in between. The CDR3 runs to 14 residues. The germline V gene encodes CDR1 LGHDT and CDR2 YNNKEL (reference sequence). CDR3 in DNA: TGTGCCAGCAGCCAAGCTGAGGGGTTCCGTGGCTACACCTTC. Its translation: CASSQAEGFRGYTF. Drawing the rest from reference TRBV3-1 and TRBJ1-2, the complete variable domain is DTAVSQTPKYLVTQMGNDKSIKCEQNLGHDTMYWYKQDSKKFLKIMFSYNNKELIINETVPNRFSPKSPDKAHLNLHINSLELGDSAVYFCASSQAEGFRGYTFGSGTRLTVV.

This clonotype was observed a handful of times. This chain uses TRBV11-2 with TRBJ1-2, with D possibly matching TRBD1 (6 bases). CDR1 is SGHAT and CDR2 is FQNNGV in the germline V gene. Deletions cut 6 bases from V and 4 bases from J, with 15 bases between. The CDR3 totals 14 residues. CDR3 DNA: TGTGCCAGCAGGTCCGGGGGGCGCGGCTATGGCTACACCTTC. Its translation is CASRSGGRGYGYTF.

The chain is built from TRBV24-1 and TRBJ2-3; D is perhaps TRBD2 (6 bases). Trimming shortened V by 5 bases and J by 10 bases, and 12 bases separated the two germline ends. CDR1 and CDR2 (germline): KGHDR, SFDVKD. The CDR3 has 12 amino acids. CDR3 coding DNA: TGTGCCACCAGTGTTCCAGGCGGGGCGCAGTATTTT. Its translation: CATSVPGGAQYF.

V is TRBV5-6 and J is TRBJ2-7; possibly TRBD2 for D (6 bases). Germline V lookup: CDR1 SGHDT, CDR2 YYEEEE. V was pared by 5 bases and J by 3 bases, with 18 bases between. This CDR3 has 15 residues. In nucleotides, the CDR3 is TGTGCCAGCAGATCGGGACGGAGGGGCAACTACGAGCAGTACTTC. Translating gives CASRSGRRGNYEQYF. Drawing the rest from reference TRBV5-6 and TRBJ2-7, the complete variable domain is DAGVTQSPTHLIKTRGQQVTLRCSPKSGHDTVSWYQQALGQGPQFIFQYYEEEERQRGNFPDRFSGHQFPNYSSELNVNALLLGDSALYLCASRSGRRGNYEQYFGPGTRLTVT.

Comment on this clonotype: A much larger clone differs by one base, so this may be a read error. The CDR3 region has the DNA TGCGCCAGCAGCCCACTAGCGGGGCACGCCTACGAGCAGTACTTC. Amino acids: CASSPLAGHAYEQYF. The V gene is TRBV5-1, the J gene TRBJ2-4, with 10 bases lining up with TRBD2. Near its end, the DNA agrees better with TRBJ2-7, so the J call may be wrong. The CDR3 extends over 15 amino acids. The germline V gene has CDR1 SGHRS and CDR2 YFSETQ.

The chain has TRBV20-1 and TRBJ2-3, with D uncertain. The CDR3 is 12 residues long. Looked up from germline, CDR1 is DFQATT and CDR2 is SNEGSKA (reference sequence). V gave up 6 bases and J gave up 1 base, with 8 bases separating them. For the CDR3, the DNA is TGCAGTGCACTCCACCGCACAGATACGCAGTATTTT. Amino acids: CSALHRTDTQYF.

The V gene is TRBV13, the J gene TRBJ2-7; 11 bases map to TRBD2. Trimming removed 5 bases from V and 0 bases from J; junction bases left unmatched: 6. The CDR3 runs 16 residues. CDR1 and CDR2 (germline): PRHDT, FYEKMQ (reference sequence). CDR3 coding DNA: TGTGCCAGCAGCCCCCCCGGGACTAGCGGCTCCTACGAGCAGTACTTC. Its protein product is CASSPPGTSGSYEQYF.